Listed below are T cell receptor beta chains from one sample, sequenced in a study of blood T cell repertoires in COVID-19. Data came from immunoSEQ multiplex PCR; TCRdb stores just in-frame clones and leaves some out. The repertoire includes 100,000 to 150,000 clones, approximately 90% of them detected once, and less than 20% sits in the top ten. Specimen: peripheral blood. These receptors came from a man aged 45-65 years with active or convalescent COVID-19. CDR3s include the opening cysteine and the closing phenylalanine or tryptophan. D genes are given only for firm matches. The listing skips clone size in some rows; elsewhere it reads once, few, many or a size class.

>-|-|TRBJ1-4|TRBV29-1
TGCAGCGTTGAAGATGGTCAAGGTACTACAACTAATGAAAAACTGTTTTTT
CSVEDGQGTTTNEKLFF
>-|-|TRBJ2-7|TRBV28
TGTGCCAGCAGTCTGACTGTGGTACGCTACGAGCAGTACTTC
CASSLTVVRYEQYF
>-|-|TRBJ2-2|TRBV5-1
TGCGCCAGCAGCCGCTACGACAGCAACACCGGGGAGCTGTTTTTT
CASSRYDSNTGELFF
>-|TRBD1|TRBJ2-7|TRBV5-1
TGCGCCAGCAGCTTAACAGGGGGCCGCTACGAGCAGTACTTC
CASSLTGGRYEQYF
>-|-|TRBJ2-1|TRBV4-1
TGCGCCAGCAGCCAATTTGTTGGGGCCTCAGGGGTTGAGCAGTTCTTC
CASSQFVGASGVEQFF
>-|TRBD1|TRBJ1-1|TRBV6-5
TGTGCCAGCAGTCGACAAGGACAGGAAGGAAGAAAAGCTTTCTTT
CASSRQGQEGRKAFF
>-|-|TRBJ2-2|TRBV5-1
TGCGCCAGCAGCTTGGCCGGCGGATTGAGCACCGGGGAGCTGTTTTTT
CASSLAGGLSTGELFF
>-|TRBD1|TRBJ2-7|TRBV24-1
TGTGCCACCAGTGAAACAGGACAGGCTAGCGAGCAGTACTTC
CATSETGQASEQYF
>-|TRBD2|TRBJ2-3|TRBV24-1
TGTGCCACCAGTTCCTGGGGAGGGCGCACAGATACGCAGTATTTT
CATSSWGGRTDTQYF
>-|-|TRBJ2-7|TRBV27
TGTGCCAGCAGTTTAAGTCAGGGCTACGAGCAGTACTTC
CASSLSQGYEQYF
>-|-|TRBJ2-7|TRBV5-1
TGCGCCAGCAGCCCGCAGAGTGGGGACACTGCCTACGAGCAGTACTTC
CASSPQSGDTAYEQYF
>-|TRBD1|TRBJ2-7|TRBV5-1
TGCGCCAGCAGCTTGGGACACGCGGGACAGGCATTGGTCGAGCAGTACTTC
CASSLGHAGQALVEQYF
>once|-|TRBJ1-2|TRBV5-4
TGTGCCAGCAGCTTACGGCAGGATCAGGGCTACACCTTC
CASSLRQDQGYTF
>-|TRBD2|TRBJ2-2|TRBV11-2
TGTGCCAGCAGCTTTGGAGGGTATAGCGGGAGAGTTGGCGGGGAGCTGTTTTTT
CASSFGGYSGRVGGELFF
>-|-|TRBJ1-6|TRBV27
TGTGCCAGCAGTTTGGAGGGACCCGATAATTCACCCCTCCACTTT
CASSLEGPDNSPLHF
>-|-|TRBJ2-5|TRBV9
TGTGCCAGCAGCGTACGGGGGACCGGTGAGGAGACCCAGTACTTC
CASSVRGTGEETQYF
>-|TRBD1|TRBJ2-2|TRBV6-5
TGTGCCAGCAGCGGGACAGGGGACACCGGGGAGCTGTTTTTT
CASSGTGDTGELFF
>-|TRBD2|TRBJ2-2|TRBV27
TGTGCCAGCAGTGTCGGGGGGGCCGACACCGGGGAGCTGTTTTTT
CASSVGGADTGELFF
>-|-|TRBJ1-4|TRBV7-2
TGTGCCAGCAGCTTAGTGTCAGGAGGATATGAAAAACTGTTTTTT
CASSLVSGGYEKLFF
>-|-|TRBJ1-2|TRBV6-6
TGTGCCAGCAGTTACGGAACGGGGACATCAAACTATGGCTACACCTTC
CASSYGTGTSNYGYTF
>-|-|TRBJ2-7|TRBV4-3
TGCGCCAGCAGCCAAGAGGGGCGCTACGAGCAGTACTTC
CASSQEGRYEQYF
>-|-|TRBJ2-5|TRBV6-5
TGTGCCAGCAGTACACGGTCTCGGCTAGCAACCCAGTACTTC
CASSTRSRLATQYF
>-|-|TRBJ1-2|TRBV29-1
TGCAGCGTCCCCAAGGGGCCACGTCCCAATGGCTACACCTTC
CSVPKGPRPNGYTF
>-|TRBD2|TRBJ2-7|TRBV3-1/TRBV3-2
TGTGCCAGCAGCACCCCACTAGCGGGAAGGGGCGAGCAGTACTTC
CASSTPLAGRGEQYF
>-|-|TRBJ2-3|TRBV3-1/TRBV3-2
TGTGCCAGCAGCCAAGCACAGGTAAAGGATACGCAGTATTTT
CASSQAQVKDTQYF
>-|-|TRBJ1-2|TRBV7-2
TGTGCCAGCAGCTTCGGGATTAACTATGGCTACACCTTC
CASSFGINYGYTF
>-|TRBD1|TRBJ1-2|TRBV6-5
TGTGCCAGCAGTACGACAGGGCTCTATGGCTACACCTTC
CASSTTGLYGYTF
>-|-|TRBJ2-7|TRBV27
TGTGCCAGCAGTTTATCGAGGGGCAGGGGCTACGAGCAGTACTTC
CASSLSRGRGYEQYF
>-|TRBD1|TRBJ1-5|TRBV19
TGTGCCAGTAGAACGACAGGGGCCCTGGGGCCCCAGCATTTT
CASRTTGALGPQHF
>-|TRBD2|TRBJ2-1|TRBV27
TGTGCCAGCAGTTTATATGTGGGGACTAGCGGGCACAATGAGCAGTTCTTC
CASSLYVGTSGHNEQFF
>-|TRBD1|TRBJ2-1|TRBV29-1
TGCAGCGTTGAGGGAGACAGGGGAAGTTACAATGAGCAGTTCTTC
CSVEGDRGSYNEQFF
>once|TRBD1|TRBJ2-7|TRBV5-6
TGTGCCAGCAGGGGGAAGGGACAGGGCCCTTTGAGGGAGCAGTACTTC
CASRGKGQGPLREQYF
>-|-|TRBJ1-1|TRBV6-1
TGTGCCAGCAGTGAACAAGGGGCTCGAACTGAAGCTTTCTTT
CASSEQGARTEAFF
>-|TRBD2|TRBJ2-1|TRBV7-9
TGTGCCAGCAGCTCTGGACTAGCGGGAGGTTCGTACTACAATGAGCAGTTCTTC
CASSSGLAGGSYYNEQFF
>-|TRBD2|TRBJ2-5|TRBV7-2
TGTGCCAGCAGCTTTAATCCGGGGGGGGAGACCCAGTACTTC
CASSFNPGGETQYF